This T cell receptor (beta chain) was recovered during a study of shared T cell receptors in the human thymus. This table comes from immunoSEQ multiplex PCR, and its TCRdb copy is limited to in-frame clones, with some not included. The sample lists 720,000 or so clones, approximately 83% occurring once. This CDR3 contains 15 residues. V shed 7 bases and J 2 bases; nucleotides not matched to a gene: 9. CDR1 SGHTA and CDR2 FQGNSA come from the germline V gene. The sample also formed part of further work on human thymus T cells. Per that paper: Among the donors, all were healthy Finnish infants having corrective surgery for congenital heart defects. In unrelated individuals, thymic repertoires overlapped highly, according to related research.

The chain employs TRBV7-2 and TRBJ1-2; TRBD1 aligns across 8 bases. Source material: thymocytes. The receptor was isolated from a girl less than two years old with a congenital heart defect. CDR3 DNA sequence: TGTGCCAGCATGCGACAGGGGTCGCACAACTATGGCTACACCTTC. Protein product: CASMRQGSHNYGYTF.